The 13 T cell receptor beta chains presented below share a single source sample, sequenced in a study of OX40 agonist ivuxolimab in advanced cancers. Sequencing used immunoSEQ multiplex PCR; TCRdb keeps in-frame clones, though not all of them. This table holds 25,000 to 40,000 clones, approximately 90% found once. The source material was CD4+ or CD8+ T cells sorted from blood, sampled in a trial of the OX40 agonist ivuxolimab. The receptors derive from an adult with an advanced solid tumor such as melanoma, head and neck, liver or kidney cancer.

V gene TRBV5-1 combines with J gene TRBJ2-3, with 11 positions matching TRBD2. The junction had 8 bases not matched to a gene; V was cut back by 0 bases and J by 2 bases. The CDR3 is 18 amino acids. CDR1 SGHRS and CDR2 YFSETQ come from the germline V gene. CDR3 residues: CASSLASGRPSATDTQYF. The CDR3 nucleotides are TGCGCCAGCAGCTTGGCTAGCGGGAGGCCCAGTGCCACAGATACGCAGTATTTT.

The table lists this clone with a count of one. The chain couples TRBV19 to TRBJ2-1, with 9 bases identical to TRBD2. This CDR3 spans 15 amino acids. V was pared by 6 bases and J by 4 bases, with 7 bases of the junction left unmatched. Germline CDR1 reads LNHDA; CDR2 reads SQIVND (reference sequence). The CDR3 reads CASRPSGDPYNEQFF. The CDR3 DNA is TGTGCCAGTAGGCCTAGCGGGGATCCTTACAATGAGCAGTTCTTC.

The rearrangement links TRBV27 to TRBJ2-7, with D unresolved. Germline values: CDR1 MNHEY, CDR2 SMNVEV (reference sequence). The CDR3 contains 16 residues. Deletions cut 3 bases from V and 2 bases from J, with 17 bases between. This chain's CDR3 is CASSFFPTRYPYEQYV. The CDR3 region has the DNA TGTGCCAGCAGTTTTTTCCCTACGAGGTACCCCTACGAGCAGTACGTC.

J is TRBJ1-2 and V is TRBV2, with D possibly being TRBD1 (5 bases). The CDR3 is 14 residues long. V lost 11 bases and J lost 0, with 16 bases in between. Germline V gene lookup returns CDR1 SNHLY and CDR2 FYNNEI. The CDR3 protein is CAAGEGRANYGYTF. The CDR3 coding sequence is TGTGCCGCTGGGGAGGGGAGAGCTAACTATGGCTACACCTTC. The entire variable domain, with the rest obtained from reference TRBV2 and TRBJ1-2, is as follows: EPEVTQTPSHQVTQMGQEVILRCVPISNHLYFYWYRQILGQKVEFLVSFYNNEISEKSEIFDDQFSVERPDGSNFTLKIRSTKLEDSAMYFCAAGEGRANYGYTFGSGTRLTVV.

CDR3 coding DNA: TGTGCCAGCAGAGGGGGCGGTTTTACGGGAAAACTGTTTTTT. Its translation: CASRGGGFTGKLFF. V and J are TRBV28 and TRBJ1-4, with 7 bases lining up with TRBD1. V trimming: 6 bases; J trimming: 10 bases; junction bases outside the gene matches: 11. This CDR3 has 14 amino acids. Germline values: CDR1 MDHEN, CDR2 SYDVKM.

The chain is built from TRBV11-2 and TRBJ2-3; D gene ambiguous. Between the trimmed V and J ends, which lost 3 bases and 8 bases, there was a span of 6 bases. Germline V gene data show CDR1 as SGHAT and CDR2 as FQNNGV. CDR3 length: 11 amino acids. CDR3: CASSFSGTQYF. The CDR3 DNA sequence: TGTGCCAGCAGCTTCTCCGGTACGCAGTATTTT.

The chain recombines TRBV13 with TRBJ2-7; 7 bases match TRBD1. After removal of 8 bases from V and 1 base from J, the junction contained 8 bases not matched to a gene. The CDR3 covers 14 residues. Germline V lookup: CDR1 PRHDT, CDR2 FYEKMQ (reference sequence). The CDR3 DNA sequence: TGTGCCAGCGTCTTAAGGGGGCCGTCCTACGAGCAGTACTTC. Amino acid sequence: CASVLRGPSYEQYF.

This chain joins TRBV10-3 and TRBJ2-3; TRBD1 matches at 8 bases. The ends lost 5 bases at V and 2 bases at J; junction bases unmatched: 3. The CDR3 has 14 residues. Germline-derived CDR1 and CDR2 are ENHRY and SYGVKD. The CDR3 loop is CAISWTGNTDTQYF. The CDR3 region has the DNA TGTGCCATCAGTTGGACAGGGAACACAGATACGCAGTATTTT.

This chain connects TRBV29-1 to TRBJ2-7; 8 bases map to TRBD1. J was trimmed by 5 bases and V by 7 bases; bases with no gene match: 7. Germline lookup yields CDR1 SQVTM and CDR2 ANQGSEA. The CDR3 loop spans 12 amino acids. The CDR3 spells CSGQTGVNEQYF. CDR3 coding DNA: TGCAGCGGACAGACAGGGGTCAACGAGCAGTACTTC.

CDR3 loop: CASSSPSGGITDTQYF. DNA for the CDR3: TGTGCCAGCTCATCCCCTAGCGGGGGGATCACAGATACGCAGTATTTT. This sequence joins TRBV18 and TRBJ2-3, with TRBD2 identical over 11 bases. This CDR3 is built from 16 residues. Trimming at V came to 5 bases and at J to 2 bases, leaving 6 bases not matched to a gene. Germline V lookup: CDR1 KGHSH, CDR2 LQKENI.

In its sample, this clone was seen once. CDR3 nucleotide sequence: TGTGCCAGCAGCGCAGGGACGAAAGAGACCCAGTACTTC. Residues: CASSAGTKETQYF. The chain has TRBV9 and TRBJ2-5; D is perhaps TRBD1 or TRBD2 (5 bases each). Per the germline V gene, CDR1 is SGDLS and CDR2 is YYNGEE. The V end lost 3 bases, the J end lost 3 bases, and 9 bases lay between the germline ends. This CDR3 has 13 amino acids.

The V gene is TRBV5-4, the J gene TRBJ2-1; D is undetermined. CDR3 length: 12 amino acids. CDR1 SGHNT and CDR2 YYREEE come from the germline V gene (reference sequence). Trimming stripped 2 bases from V and 5 bases from J, with 5 bases between. The CDR3 nucleotides are TGTGCCAGCAGCTTAACGAACAATGAGCAGTTCTTC. Protein product: CASSLTNNEQFF.

This chain joins TRBV4-1 and TRBJ2-2, with 10 bases that match TRBD2. Germline loops: CDR1 MGHRA, CDR2 YSYEKL. This CDR3 spans 17 amino acids. V lost 0 bases to trimming and J lost 0 bases; unmatched junction nucleotides: 1. Here the CDR3 reads CASSQEGLAANTGELFF. DNA of the CDR3: TGCGCCAGCAGCCAAGAAGGACTAGCGGCGAACACCGGGGAGCTGTTTTTT.